Below, 23 T cell receptor beta chains from the same sample are listed, as sequenced in a study of early T cells in non-severe SARS-CoV-2 infection. TCRdb re-derived calls from the 5' RACE reads in MiXCR, one entry per CDR3 protein. This sample carries about 84,000 distinct CDR3 sequences, 9% to 14% of them seen once, and the ten largest clones take under 3%. Specimen: whole blood. These receptors all stem from an adult who was a healthcare worker with PCR-confirmed SARS-CoV-2 infection or an uninfected control (not recorded which).

This clonotype was counted at least ten times. The rearrangement links TRBV28 to TRBJ1-2; a possible D gene is TRBD1 (5 bases). CDR3 length: 12 residues. Germline V gives CDR1 MDHEN, CDR2 SYDVKM. The germline V and J ends were trimmed by 5 bases and 5 bases, with 9 bases remaining between them. The CDR3 DNA reads as TGTGCCAGCAGTCCCGAGGGGTATGGCTACACCTTC. It encodes CASSPEGYGYTF.

J is TRBJ1-5 and V is TRBV27, with 8 positions matching TRBD1. J was trimmed by 6 bases and V by 2 bases; bases with no gene match: 6. This CDR3 contains 15 residues. Per germline, CDR1 MNHEY and CDR2 SMNVEV (reference sequence). CDR3 nucleotide sequence: TGTGCCAGCAGTTTAAGGACAGGGAGCTCTCAGCCCCAGCATTTT. Translating gives CASSLRTGSSQPQHF.

The rearrangement uses TRBV5-4 and TRBJ1-2, with unresolved D. Trimming cost V 0 bases and J 3 bases, with 15 bases left between them. Germline V gene data show CDR1 as SGHNT and CDR2 as YYREEE (reference sequence). The CDR3 is 16 amino acids. Here the CDR3 DNA reads TGTGCCAGCAGCTTGGGAGCCGAGGTCGCGTACTATGGCTACACCTTC. Translating gives CASSLGAEVAYYGYTF.

In this sample, this clonotype turned up many times. The rearrangement links TRBV19 to TRBJ1-5; D unresolved. Trimming cost V 7 bases and J 0 bases, with 10 bases left between them. Germline V gene data show CDR1 as LNHDA and CDR2 as SQIVND (reference sequence). This CDR3 region has 14 residues. The CDR3 spells CASTQPGSNQPQHF. The CDR3 coding sequence is TGTGCCAGTACCCAGCCCGGTAGCAATCAGCCCCAGCATTTT.

Only a few counts were recorded for this clonotype. This CDR3 is CASRTGLAGADTQYF. DNA for the CDR3: TGTGCCAGCAGGACGGGACTAGCGGGCGCAGATACGCAGTATTTT. The chain employs TRBV6-2 or TRBV6-3 and TRBJ2-3; 12 nucleotides align to TRBD2. The CDR3 sequence is 15 residues long. From germline, CDR1 is MNHEY and CDR2 SVGEGT. V lost 6 bases and J lost 4; bases outside the gene matches: 5.

At least ten counts were recorded for this clonotype. This chain joins TRBV6-1 and TRBJ2-2; D is undetermined. The germline V gene has CDR1 MNHNS and CDR2 SASEGT. Deletions cut 6 bases from V and 6 bases from J, with 14 bases between. The CDR3 runs to 14 residues. In DNA, the CDR3 is TGTGCCAGCAGATCCCGTATCGATGCCGGGGAGCTGTTTTTT. Translating gives CASRSRIDAGELFF.

This clonotype was counted many times. V usage is TRBV9 and J usage is TRBJ2-2; 7 bases are shared with TRBD1. This CDR3 has 15 amino acids. From germline, CDR1 is SGDLS and CDR2 YYNGEE. After removal of 4 bases from V and 6 bases from J, the junction contained 9 bases not matched to a gene. The DNA of the CDR3 is TGTGCCAGCAGCTCGCGACAGGGACCAGCCGGGGAGCTGTTTTTT. Translating it yields CASSSRQGPAGELFF.

This clonotype was seen more than once but under ten times. V usage is TRBV2 and J usage is TRBJ1-1; perhaps TRBD1 as D (5 bases). With 6 bases removed from V and 1 base from J, the gap between germline ends came to 12 bases. Per the germline V gene, CDR1 is SNHLY and CDR2 is FYNNEI. CDR3 length: 14 amino acids. The CDR3 reads CASSAGRWNTEAFF. The CDR3 bases are TGTGCCAGCAGCGCGGGACGGTGGAACACTGAAGCTTTCTTT.

The chain employs TRBV30 and TRBJ2-6; D call uncertain. The CDR3 extends over 13 amino acids. The germline V and J ends were trimmed by 4 bases and 0 bases, with 4 bases remaining between them. The germline V gene encodes CDR1 GTSNPN and CDR2 SVGIG (reference sequence). CDR3 residues: CAWTSSGANVLTF. In DNA, the CDR3 is TGTGCCTGGACAAGCTCTGGGGCCAACGTCCTGACTTTC.

V usage is TRBV18 and J usage is TRBJ1-4; D remains unclear. CDR3 length equals 13 residues. The V end was cut by 6 bases, the J end by 0 bases, with 5 bases between. Germline V gives CDR1 KGHSH, CDR2 LQKENI. CDR3 coding DNA: TGTGCCAGCTCGCGTGCAACTAATGAAAAACTGTTTTTT. Translated, it gives CASSRATNEKLFF.

The chain recombines TRBV7-9 with TRBJ1-6, with no clear D. This CDR3 has 11 amino acids. V shed 1 base and J shed 16 bases, with 8 bases lying between them. The germline gives CDR1 SEHNR, CDR2 FQNEAQ (reference sequence). Here the CDR3 DNA reads TGTGCCAGCAGCTTAGAGGCAGAACTCCACTTT. Protein: CASSLEAELHF.

This clonotype was recorded many times. This chain uses TRBV6-6 with TRBJ2-5, with TRBD2 identical over 10 bases. V shed 6 bases, J shed 5 bases, and the junction held 15 bases outside the gene matches. The germline V gene has CDR1 MNHNY and CDR2 SVGAGI (reference sequence). This CDR3 has 17 residues. The CDR3 coding sequence is TGTGCCAGCAGCCGGTACATCAGCGGGGGGGCCGGCGAGACCCAGTACTTC. It translates to CASSRYISGGAGETQYF.

The chain recombines TRBV5-4 with TRBJ2-5; either TRBD1 or TRBD2 may supply D (5 bases each). Between the trimmed V and J ends, which lost 4 bases and 3 bases, there was a span of 19 bases. This CDR3 has 16 amino acids. Germline loops: CDR1 SGHNT, CDR2 YYREEE (reference sequence). CDR3 residues: CASSRGPGRREETQYF. For the CDR3, the DNA is TGTGCCAGCAGCAGGGGACCGGGACGGCGGGAAGAGACCCAGTACTTC.

This clonotype was seen many times. V usage is TRBV3-1 and J usage is TRBJ2-7; D is possibly TRBD2 (6 bases). CDR1 and CDR2 from the germline V gene are LGHDT and YNNKEL (reference sequence). This CDR3 spans 13 amino acids. The ends were cut back, 1 base at V and 11 bases at J, with 15 bases in the middle. CDR3 DNA sequence: TGTGCCAGCAGCCAAGTGCGGGACGGTCGCGAGTACTTC. It translates to CASSQVRDGREYF.

The rearrangement joins TRBV7-2 to TRBJ1-1; D not resolved. CDR1 SGHTA and CDR2 FQGNSA come from the germline V gene. V was pared by 5 bases and J by 6 bases, with 19 bases between. This CDR3 has 15 amino acids. The CDR3 reads CASSRKGMRTAEAFF. The CDR3 nucleotides are TGTGCCAGCAGCCGAAAGGGTATGAGAACGGCTGAAGCTTTCTTT. The full variable domain, with the rest looked up from reference TRBV7-2 and TRBJ1-1, is GAGVSQSPSNKVTEKGKDVELRCDPISGHTALYWYRQSLGQGLEFLIYFQGNSAPDKSGLPSDRFSAERTGGSVSTLTIQRTQQEDSAVYLCASSRKGMRTAEAFFGQGTRLTVV.

The table lists this clonotype with many counts. The chain uses TRBV20-1 and TRBJ1-2; 8 bases are a match to TRBD1. CDR1 is DFQATT and CDR2 is SNEGSKA in the germline V gene (reference sequence). The CDR3 is made up of 11 amino acids. Trimming took 6 bases from V and 8 from J; bases not matched to a gene: 5. The CDR3, as DNA: TGCAGTGCCAGGACAGGGCAAGGCTACACCTTC. It translates to CSARTGQGYTF.

This clonotype was seen a few times. The rearrangement joins TRBV25-1 to TRBJ2-4; D uncertain. CDR1 and CDR2 (germline): MGHDK, SYGVNS. The CDR3 covers 14 residues. Trimming removed 1 base at V and 10 bases at J, with 14 bases between. CDR3 protein: CASSESSTGDIQYF. CDR3 nucleotide sequence: TGTGCCAGCAGTGAATCGAGCACCGGCGATATTCAGTACTTC.

There are many counts of this clonotype. The V gene is TRBV7-2, the J gene TRBJ2-2, with 7 positions matching TRBD1. This CDR3 region has 16 residues. V lost 5 bases to trimming and J lost 2 bases; unmatched junction nucleotides: 8. Germline CDR1 reads SGHTA; CDR2 reads FQGNSA. Here the CDR3 DNA reads TGTGCCAGCAGCGTCCCGACAGGGTCAAACACCGGGGAGCTGTTTTTT. Protein: CASSVPTGSNTGELFF.

There are many counts of this clonotype. The chain couples TRBV7-8 to TRBJ2-3; unclear D gene. Per germline, CDR1 SGHVS and CDR2 FQNEAQ. The CDR3 contains 13 residues. Trimming took 2 bases from V and 2 from J, leaving 5 bases between them. CDR3 nucleotides: TGTGCCAGCAGCTTAACCGACACAGATACGCAGTATTTT. It encodes CASSLTDTDTQYF.

This clonotype came up many times. The chain combines TRBV14 with TRBJ2-7, with D possibly TRBD2 on 6 matching bases. Trimming left V 4 bases short and J 2 bases short, with 9 bases between. This CDR3 has 13 amino acids. CDR1 and CDR2 (germline): SGHDN, FVKESK. Here the CDR3 DNA reads TGTGCCAGCAGCCGGGACTTCGCCTACGAGCAGTACTTC. It encodes CASSRDFAYEQYF.

The V and J genes are TRBV10-3 and TRBJ2-1; 15 nucleotides line up with TRBD2. CDR1 is ENHRY and CDR2 is SYGVKD in the germline V gene. Trimming cost V 10 bases and J 3 bases; bases outside gene matches: 13. There are 18 residues in the CDR3. In DNA form, the CDR3 reads TGTGCCAGCAGCCCCGGGACTAGCGGGGGGCTGCTCTACAATGAGCAGTTCTTC. It codes for CASSPGTSGGLLYNEQFF.

This clonotype came up a few times. The chain combines TRBV5-1 with TRBJ1-5; D not certain. Deletions cut 0 bases from V and 8 bases from J, with 9 bases between. Germline values: CDR1 SGHRS, CDR2 YFSETQ. This CDR3 is 13 amino acids long. The CDR3 DNA follows: TGCGCCAGCAGCTTGGAATTGGGGAAGCCCCAGCATTTT. Translated: CASSLELGKPQHF.

This clonotype was recorded many times. The chain links TRBV11-2 to TRBJ1-1, with D hard to call. Trimming took off 1 base at V and 6 bases at J, with 21 bases between the two ends. CDR3 length equals 17 residues. Germline CDR1 SGHAT, CDR2 FQNNGV. The chain's CDR3 is CASSLGVLGLRTAEAFF. The CDR3 nucleotides are TGTGCCAGCAGCTTAGGGGTCCTGGGCCTCAGGACGGCTGAAGCTTTCTTT.